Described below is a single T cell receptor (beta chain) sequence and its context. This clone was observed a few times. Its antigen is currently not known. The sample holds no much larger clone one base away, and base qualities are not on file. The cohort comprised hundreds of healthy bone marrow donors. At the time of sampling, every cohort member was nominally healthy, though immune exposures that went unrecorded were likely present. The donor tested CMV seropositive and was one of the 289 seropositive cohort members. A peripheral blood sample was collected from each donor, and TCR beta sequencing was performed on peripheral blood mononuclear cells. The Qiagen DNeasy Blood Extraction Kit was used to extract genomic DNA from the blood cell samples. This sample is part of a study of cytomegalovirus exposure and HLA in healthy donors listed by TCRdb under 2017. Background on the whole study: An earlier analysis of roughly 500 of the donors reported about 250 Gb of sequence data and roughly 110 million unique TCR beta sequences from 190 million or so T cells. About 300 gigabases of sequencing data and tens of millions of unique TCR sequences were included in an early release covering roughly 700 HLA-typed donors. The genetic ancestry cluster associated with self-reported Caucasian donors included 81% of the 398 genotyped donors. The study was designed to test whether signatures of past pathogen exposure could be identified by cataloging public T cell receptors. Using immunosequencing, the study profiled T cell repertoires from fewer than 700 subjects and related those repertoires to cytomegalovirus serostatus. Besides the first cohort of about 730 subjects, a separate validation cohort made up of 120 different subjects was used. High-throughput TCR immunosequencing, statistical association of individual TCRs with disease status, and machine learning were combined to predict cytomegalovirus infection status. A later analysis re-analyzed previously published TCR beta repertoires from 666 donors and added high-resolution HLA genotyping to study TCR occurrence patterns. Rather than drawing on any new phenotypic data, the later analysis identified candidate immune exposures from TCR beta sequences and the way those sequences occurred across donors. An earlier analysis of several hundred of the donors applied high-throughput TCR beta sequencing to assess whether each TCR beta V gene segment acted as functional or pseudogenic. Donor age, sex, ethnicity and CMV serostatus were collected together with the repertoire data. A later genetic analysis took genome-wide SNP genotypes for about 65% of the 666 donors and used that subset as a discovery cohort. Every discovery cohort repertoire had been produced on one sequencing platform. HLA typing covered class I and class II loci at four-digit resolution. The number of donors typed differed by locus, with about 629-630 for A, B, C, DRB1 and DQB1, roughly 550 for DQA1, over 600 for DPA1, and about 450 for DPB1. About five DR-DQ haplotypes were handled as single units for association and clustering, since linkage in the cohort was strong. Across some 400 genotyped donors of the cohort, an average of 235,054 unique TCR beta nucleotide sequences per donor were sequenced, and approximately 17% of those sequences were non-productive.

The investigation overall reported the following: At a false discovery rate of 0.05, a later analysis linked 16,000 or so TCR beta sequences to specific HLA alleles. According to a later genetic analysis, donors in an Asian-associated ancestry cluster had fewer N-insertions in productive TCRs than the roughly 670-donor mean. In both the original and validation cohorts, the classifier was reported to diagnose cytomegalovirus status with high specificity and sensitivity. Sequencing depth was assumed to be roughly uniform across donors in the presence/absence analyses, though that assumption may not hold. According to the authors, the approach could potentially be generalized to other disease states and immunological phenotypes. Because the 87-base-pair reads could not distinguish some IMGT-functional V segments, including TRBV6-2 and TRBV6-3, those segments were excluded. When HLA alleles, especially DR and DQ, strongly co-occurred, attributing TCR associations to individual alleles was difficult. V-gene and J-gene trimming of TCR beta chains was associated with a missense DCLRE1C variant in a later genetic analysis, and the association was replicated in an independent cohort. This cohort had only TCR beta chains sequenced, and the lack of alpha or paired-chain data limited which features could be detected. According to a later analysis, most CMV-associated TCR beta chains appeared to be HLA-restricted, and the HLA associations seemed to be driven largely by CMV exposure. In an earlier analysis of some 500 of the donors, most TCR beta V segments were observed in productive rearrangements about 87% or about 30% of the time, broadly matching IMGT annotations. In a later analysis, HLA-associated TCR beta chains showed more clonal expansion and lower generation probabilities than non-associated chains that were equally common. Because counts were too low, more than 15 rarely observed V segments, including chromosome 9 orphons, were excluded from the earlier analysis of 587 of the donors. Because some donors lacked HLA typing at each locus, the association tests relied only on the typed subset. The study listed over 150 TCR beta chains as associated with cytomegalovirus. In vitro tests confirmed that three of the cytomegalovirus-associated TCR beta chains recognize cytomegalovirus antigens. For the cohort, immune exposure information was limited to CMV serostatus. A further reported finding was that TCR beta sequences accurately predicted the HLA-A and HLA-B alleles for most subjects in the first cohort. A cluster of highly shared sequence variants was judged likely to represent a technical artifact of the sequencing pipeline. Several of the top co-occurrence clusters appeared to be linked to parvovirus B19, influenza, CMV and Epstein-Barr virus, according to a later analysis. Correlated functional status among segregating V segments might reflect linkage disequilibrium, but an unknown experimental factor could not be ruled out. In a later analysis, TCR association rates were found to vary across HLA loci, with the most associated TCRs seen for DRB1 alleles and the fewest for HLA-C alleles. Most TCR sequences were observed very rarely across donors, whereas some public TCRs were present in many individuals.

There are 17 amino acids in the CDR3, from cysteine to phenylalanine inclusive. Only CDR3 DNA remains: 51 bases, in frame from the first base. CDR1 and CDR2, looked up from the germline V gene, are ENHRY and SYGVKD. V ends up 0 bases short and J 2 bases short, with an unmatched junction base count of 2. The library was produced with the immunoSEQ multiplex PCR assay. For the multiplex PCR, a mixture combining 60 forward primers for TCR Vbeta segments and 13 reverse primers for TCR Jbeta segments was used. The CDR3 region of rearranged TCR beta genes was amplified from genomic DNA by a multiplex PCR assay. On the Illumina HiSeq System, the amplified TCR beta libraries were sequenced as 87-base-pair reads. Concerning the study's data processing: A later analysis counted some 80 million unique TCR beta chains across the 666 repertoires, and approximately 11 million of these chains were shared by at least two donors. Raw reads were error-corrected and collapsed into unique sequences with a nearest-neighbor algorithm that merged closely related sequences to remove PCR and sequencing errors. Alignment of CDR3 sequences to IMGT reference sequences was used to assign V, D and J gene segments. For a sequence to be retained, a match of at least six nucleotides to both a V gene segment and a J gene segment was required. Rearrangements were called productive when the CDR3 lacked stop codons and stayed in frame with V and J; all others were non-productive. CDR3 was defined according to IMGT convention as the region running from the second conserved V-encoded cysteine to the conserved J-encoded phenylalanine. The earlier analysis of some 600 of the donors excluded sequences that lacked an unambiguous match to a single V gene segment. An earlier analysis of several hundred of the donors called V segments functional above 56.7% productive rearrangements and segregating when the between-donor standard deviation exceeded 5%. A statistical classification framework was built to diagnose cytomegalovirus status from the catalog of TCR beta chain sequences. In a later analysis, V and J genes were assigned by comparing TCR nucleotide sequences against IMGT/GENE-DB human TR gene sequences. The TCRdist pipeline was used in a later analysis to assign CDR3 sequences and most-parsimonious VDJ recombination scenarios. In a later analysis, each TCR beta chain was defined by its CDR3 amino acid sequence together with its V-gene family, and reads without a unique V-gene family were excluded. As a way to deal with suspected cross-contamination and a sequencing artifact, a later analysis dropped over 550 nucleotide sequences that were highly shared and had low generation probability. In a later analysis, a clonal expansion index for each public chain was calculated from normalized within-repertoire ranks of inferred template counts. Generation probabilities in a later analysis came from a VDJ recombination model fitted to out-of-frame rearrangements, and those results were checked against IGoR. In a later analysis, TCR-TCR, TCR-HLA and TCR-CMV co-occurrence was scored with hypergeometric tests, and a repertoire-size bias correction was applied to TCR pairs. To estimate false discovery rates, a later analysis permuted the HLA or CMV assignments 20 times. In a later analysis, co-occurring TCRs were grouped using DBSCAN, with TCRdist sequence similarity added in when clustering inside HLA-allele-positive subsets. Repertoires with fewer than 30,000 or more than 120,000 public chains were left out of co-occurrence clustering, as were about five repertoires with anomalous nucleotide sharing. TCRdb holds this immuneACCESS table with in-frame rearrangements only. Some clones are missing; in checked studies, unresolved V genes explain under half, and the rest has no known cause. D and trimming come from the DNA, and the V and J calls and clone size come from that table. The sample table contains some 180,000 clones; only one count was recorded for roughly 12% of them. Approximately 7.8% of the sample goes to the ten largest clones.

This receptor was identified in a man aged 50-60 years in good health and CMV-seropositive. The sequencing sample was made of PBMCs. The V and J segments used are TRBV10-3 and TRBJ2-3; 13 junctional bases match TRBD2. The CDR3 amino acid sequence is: CAISESGTSGDTDTQYF. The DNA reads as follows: TGTGCCATCAGTGAGTCTGGGACTAGCGGGGACACAGATACGCAGTATTTT.